These T cell receptor beta chains were read from a single sample in a study of T cell repertoires in cytomegalovirus infection. A single record per CDR3 protein comes from TCRdb applying MiXCR to the reads. The sample carries about 440,000 distinct CDR3 sequences, roughly 30% recorded once. Sequences were obtained from PBMCs. These receptors were taken from a human donor in good health (CMV status not recorded). Some clones in this sample may be carry-over from other donors' samples. Each CDR3 is given with its conserved first and last residue. The D gene is left open where the match is weak. Clone sizes are given selectively: once, few, many, or a class where the clone is expanded.

TRBV10-3	11	few	TRBJ2-1	.	CAISEMDEQFF	TGTGCCATCAGTGAGATGGATGAGCAGTTCTTC
TRBV11-1	18	many	TRBJ2-7	TRBD1	CASSSPRGPGQGVNEQYF	TGTGCCAGCAGCTCGCCTAGGGGGCCGGGACAGGGTGTCAACGAGCAGTACTTC
TRBV7-2	15	.	TRBJ1-3	.	CASSVGRSRGNTISF	TGTGCCAGCAGCGTAGGGCGGAGTCGGGGAAACACCATCTCTTTT
TRBV7-2	17	few	TRBJ2-5	TRBD1	CASSHRGDRGILETQYF	TGTGCCAGCAGCCACCGGGGGGACAGGGGCATCTTGGAGACCCAGTACTTC
TRBV27	14	few	TRBJ1-2	.	CASSLTGDGDGYTF	TGTGCCAGCAGTTTAACCGGAGACGGGGATGGCTACACCTTC
TRBV20-1	13	.	TRBJ2-7	.	CSARAGKTYEQYF	TGCAGTGCTAGGGCAGGGAAAACCTACGAGCAGTACTTC
TRBV2	15	.	TRBJ1-5	TRBD1	CASSERTGPNQPQHF	TGTGCCAGCAGTGAACGGACAGGGCCTAATCAGCCCCAGCATTTT
TRBV5-4	15	few	TRBJ1-1	.	CASSSMTGRLTEAFF	TGTGCCAGCAGCTCCATGACAGGACGGTTGACTGAAGCTTTCTTT
TRBV7-2	16	few	TRBJ1-3	.	CASSLIPSIPGNTIYF	TGTGCCAGCAGCTTAATCCCCAGTATCCCTGGAAACACCATATATTTT
TRBV19	13	few	TRBJ1-2	TRBD1	CASSPTGLKGYTF	TGTGCCAGTAGCCCGACAGGGTTAAAGGGCTACACCTTC
TRBV7-8	15	.	TRBJ2-7	TRBD2	CASSRSGGGSYEQYF	TGTGCCAGCAGCCGGAGCGGGGGGGGCTCCTACGAGCAGTACTTC
TRBV7-3	17	.	TRBJ1-1	.	CASSLTTIRTQNTEAFF	TGTGCCAGCAGCTTAACCACGATCCGGACACAGAACACTGAAGCTTTCTTT
TRBV7-2	18	many	TRBJ2-5	TRBD2	CASSLWARRERGVETQYF	TGTGCCAGCAGCTTATGGGCGCGGAGGGAGCGGGGGGTTGAGACCCAGTACTTC
TRBV28	15	few	TRBJ2-3	.	CASSFRSSGTDTQYF	TGTGCCAGCAGCTTCCGGAGCTCCGGCACAGATACGCAGTATTTT
TRBV7-2	16	many	TRBJ2-3	.	CASSLGGLLDTDTQYF	TGTGCCAGCAGCTTAGGTGGCCTTCTTGACACAGATACGCAGTATTTT
TRBV18	13	.	TRBJ2-5	.	CASSPQRKETQYF	TGTGCCAGCTCACCACAGAGGAAAGAGACCCAGTACTTC
TRBV7-8	17	few	TRBJ2-1	.	CASSSSGNPSSYNEQFF	TGTGCCAGCAGCTCCTCAGGGAATCCCAGCTCCTACAATGAGCAGTTCTTC
TRBV29-1	17	.	TRBJ2-1	TRBD2	CSVEDRGTSGYYNEQFF	TGCAGCGTTGAAGATCGGGGGACTAGCGGTTACTACAATGAGCAGTTCTTC
TRBV12-3/TRBV12-4	16	.	TRBJ2-3	TRBD2	CASSLGLAGKGDTQYF	TGTGCCAGCAGTTTAGGACTAGCGGGGAAGGGAGATACGCAGTATTTT
TRBV7-9	16	.	TRBJ1-4	TRBD1	CASSSGQGGTNEKLFF	TGTGCCAGCAGTTCCGGACAGGGAGGCACTAATGAAAAACTGTTTTTT
TRBV20-1	13	.	TRBJ1-4	.	CSAPVGPAEKLFF	TGCAGTGCTCCCGTGGGTCCGGCGGAAAAACTGTTTTTT
TRBV11-1	17	.	TRBJ1-2	TRBD1	CASTPWGGQEANYGYTF	TGTGCCAGCACCCCCTGGGGGGGACAGGAAGCTAACTATGGCTACACCTTC
TRBV7-2	14	many	TRBJ2-7	.	CASSTEGFSYEQYF	TGTGCCAGCAGCACCGAGGGATTCTCCTACGAGCAGTACTTC
TRBV7-2	19	many	TRBJ2-3	TRBD2	CASSLVGLAGGRITDTQYF	TGTGCCAGCAGCTTAGTGGGACTAGCGGGGGGGCGGATCACAGATACGCAGTATTTT
TRBV6-1	14	few	TRBJ2-1	.	CASKMAASRGEQFF	TGTGCCAGCAAAATGGCAGCGAGCCGGGGTGAGCAGTTCTTC
TRBV5-5	13	.	TRBJ2-5	.	CASSLLAKETQYF	TGTGCCAGCAGCTTGTTGGCAAAAGAGACCCAGTACTTC
TRBV6-2/TRBV6-3	15	few	TRBJ2-7	.	CASSITRGRPYEQYF	TGTGCCAGCAGTATCACCCGGGGACGCCCCTACGAGCAGTACTTC